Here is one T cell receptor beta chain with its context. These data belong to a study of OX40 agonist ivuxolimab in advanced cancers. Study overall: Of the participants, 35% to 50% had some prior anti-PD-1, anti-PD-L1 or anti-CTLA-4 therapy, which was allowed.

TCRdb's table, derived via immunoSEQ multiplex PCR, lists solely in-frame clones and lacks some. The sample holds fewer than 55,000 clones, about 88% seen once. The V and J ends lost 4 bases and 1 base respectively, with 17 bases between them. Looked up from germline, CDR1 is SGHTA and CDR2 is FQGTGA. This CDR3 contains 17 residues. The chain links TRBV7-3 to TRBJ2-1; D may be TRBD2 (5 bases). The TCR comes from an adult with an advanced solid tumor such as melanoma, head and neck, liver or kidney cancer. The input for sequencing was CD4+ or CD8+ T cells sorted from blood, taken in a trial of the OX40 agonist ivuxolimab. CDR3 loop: CASSSPEGTASYNEQFF. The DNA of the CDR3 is TGTGCCAGCAGCTCCCCAGAGGGAACGGCGTCCTACAATGAGCAGTTCTTC. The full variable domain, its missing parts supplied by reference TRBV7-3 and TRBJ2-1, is GAGVSQTPSNKVTEKGKYVELRCDPISGHTALYWYRQSLGQGPEFLIYFQGTGAADDSGLPNDRFFAVRPEGSVSTLKIQRTERGDSAVYLCASSSPEGTASYNEQFFGPGTRLTVL.